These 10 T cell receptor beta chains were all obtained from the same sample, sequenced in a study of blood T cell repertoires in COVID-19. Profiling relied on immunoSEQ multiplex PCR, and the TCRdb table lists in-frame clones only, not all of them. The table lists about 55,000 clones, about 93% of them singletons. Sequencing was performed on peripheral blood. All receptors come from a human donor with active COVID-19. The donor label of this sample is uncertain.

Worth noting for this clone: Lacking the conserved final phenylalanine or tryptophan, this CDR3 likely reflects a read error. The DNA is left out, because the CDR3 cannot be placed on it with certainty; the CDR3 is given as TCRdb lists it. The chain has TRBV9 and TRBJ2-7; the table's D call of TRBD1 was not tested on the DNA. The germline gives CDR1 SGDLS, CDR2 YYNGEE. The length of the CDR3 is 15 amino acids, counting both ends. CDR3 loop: CASSLRVRGMLRAVL.

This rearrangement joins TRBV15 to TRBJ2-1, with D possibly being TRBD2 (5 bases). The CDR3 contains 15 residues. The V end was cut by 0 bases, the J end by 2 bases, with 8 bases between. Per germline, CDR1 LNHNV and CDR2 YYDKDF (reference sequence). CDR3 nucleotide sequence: TGTGCCACCAGCAGAGACGGGGATCCCTACAATGAGCAGTTCTTC. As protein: CATSRDGDPYNEQFF.

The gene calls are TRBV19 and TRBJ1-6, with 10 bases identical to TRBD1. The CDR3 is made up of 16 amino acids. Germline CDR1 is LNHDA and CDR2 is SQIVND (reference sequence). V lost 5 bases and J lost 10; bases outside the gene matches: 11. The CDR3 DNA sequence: TGTGCCAGTAGTCCACTTAAGGGACAGGGGATGTCACCCCTCCACTTT. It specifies CASSPLKGQGMSPLHF.

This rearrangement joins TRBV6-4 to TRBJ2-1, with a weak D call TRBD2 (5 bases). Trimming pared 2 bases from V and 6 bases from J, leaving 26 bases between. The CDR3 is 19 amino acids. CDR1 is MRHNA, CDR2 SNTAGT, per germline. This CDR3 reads CASSDRPGNGTWVSNEQFF. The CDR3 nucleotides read TGTGCCAGCAGTGACAGGCCGGGGAACGGTACTTGGGTGAGCAATGAGCAGTTCTTC.

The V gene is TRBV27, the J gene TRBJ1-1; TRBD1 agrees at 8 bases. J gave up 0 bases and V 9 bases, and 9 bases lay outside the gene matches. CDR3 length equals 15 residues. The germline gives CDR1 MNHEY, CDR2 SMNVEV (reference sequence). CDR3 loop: CASAPGDRLNTEAFF. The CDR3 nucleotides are TGTGCCAGTGCCCCTGGGGACAGGTTGAACACTGAAGCTTTCTTT.

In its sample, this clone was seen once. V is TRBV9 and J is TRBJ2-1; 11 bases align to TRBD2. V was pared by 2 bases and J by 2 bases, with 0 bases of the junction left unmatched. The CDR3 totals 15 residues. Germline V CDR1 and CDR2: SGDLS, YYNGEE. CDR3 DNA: TGTGCCAGCAGCGTGACTAGCGGGACCTACAATGAGCAGTTCTTC. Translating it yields CASSVTSGTYNEQFF.

The CDR3 here is CASSPGRGAGAPRATDTQYF. The DNA of the CDR3 is TGCGCCAGCAGCCCGGGGAGAGGGGCGGGGGCGCCCCGAGCCACAGATACGCAGTATTTT. J is TRBJ2-3 and V is TRBV4-3; tentatively, D is TRBD2 (7 bases). This CDR3 is 20 amino acids long. Trimming pared 4 bases from V and 2 bases from J, leaving 28 bases between. From germline, CDR1 is LGHNA and CDR2 YSLEER.

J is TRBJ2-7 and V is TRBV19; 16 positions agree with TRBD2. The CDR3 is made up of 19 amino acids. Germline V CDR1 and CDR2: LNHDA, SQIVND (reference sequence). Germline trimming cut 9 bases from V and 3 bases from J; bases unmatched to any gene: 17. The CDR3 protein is CARETPPGTSGRAHYEQYF. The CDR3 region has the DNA TGTGCCAGAGAGACCCCACCCGGGACTAGCGGGAGGGCCCACTACGAGCAGTACTTC.

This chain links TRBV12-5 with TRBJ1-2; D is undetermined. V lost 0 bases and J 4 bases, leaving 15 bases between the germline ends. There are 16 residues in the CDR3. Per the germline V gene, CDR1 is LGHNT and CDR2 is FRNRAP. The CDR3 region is CASGLVSPWLGYGYTF. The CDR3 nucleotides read TGTGCTAGTGGTTTGGTATCCCCGTGGCTAGGCTATGGCTACACCTTC.

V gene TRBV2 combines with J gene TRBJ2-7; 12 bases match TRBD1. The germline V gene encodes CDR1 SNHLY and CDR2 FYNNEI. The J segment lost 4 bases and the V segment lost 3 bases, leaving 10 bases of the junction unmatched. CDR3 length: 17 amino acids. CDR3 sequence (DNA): TGTGCCAGCAGTGAGGAGGGGACAGGGGGCGCCGAATACGAGCAGTACTTC. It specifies CASSEEGTGGAEYEQYF.